This T cell receptor (beta chain) was sequenced for a study of cytomegalovirus exposure and HLA in healthy donors. CDR3 length: 15 residues. Germline V gene sequence: CDR1 MDHEN, CDR2 SYDVKM. V was trimmed by 5 bases and J by 4 bases, leaving 15 bases between them. This PCR relied on a set of 60 Vbeta primers and 13 Jbeta primers. The assay was immunoSEQ multiplex PCR, and TCRdb's table has in-frame clones only and misses some. The sample lists 200,000 or so clones, approximately 82% occurring once. This clonotype originated in a man between 18 and 35 years old in good health and CMV-seronegative. The sample was PBMCs. The rearrangement joins TRBV28 to TRBJ1-5, with D possibly matching TRBD1 (5 bases). CDR3 residues: CASSPTRGWNQPQHF. Here the CDR3 DNA reads TGTGCCAGCAGTCCAACTCGGGGGTGGAATCAGCCCCAGCATTTT.